This T cell receptor beta chain was profiled in a study of blood T cell repertoires in COVID-19. On the study more broadly: Both acute and convalescent COVID-19 samples were obtained from the United States, Italy and Spain. Nucleic acid was either cDNA or gDNA, and it came from T cells, B-cell-depleted T cells, or PBMCs.

Germline V gives CDR1 SGHKS, CDR2 YYEKEE (reference sequence). V lost 2 bases and J 0 bases, leaving 12 bases between the germline ends. This CDR3 contains 17 residues. Original processing methods: Reference gene primers were amplified, and this amplification served to estimate nucleated cell counts. Only in-frame clones appear in the TCRdb table, and some are missing; sequencing was by immunoSEQ multiplex PCR. D and trimming come from the DNA, and the V and J calls and clone size come from that table. This table holds approximately 70,000 clones, approximately 90% found once. This chain joins TRBV5-5 and TRBJ2-6; D remains ambiguous. Sequencing input: peripheral blood. The source is an older woman with active COVID-19. The CDR3 protein is CASSLEILLSGANVLTF. DNA for the CDR3: TGTGCCAGCAGCTTAGAGATTCTCCTCTCTGGGGCCAACGTCCTGACTTTC.